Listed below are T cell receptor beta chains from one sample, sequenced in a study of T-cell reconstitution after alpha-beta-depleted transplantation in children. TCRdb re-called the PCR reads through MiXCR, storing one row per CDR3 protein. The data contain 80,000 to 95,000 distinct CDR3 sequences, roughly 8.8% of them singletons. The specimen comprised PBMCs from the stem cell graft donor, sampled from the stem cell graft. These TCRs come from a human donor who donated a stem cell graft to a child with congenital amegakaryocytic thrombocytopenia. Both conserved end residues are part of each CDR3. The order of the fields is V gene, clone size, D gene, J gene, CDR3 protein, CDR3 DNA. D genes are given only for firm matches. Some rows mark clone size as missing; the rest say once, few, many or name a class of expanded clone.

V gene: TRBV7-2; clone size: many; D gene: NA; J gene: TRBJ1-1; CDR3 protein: CASGRGVNTEAFF; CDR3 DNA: TGTGCCAGCGGGAGAGGAGTGAACACTGAAGCTTTCTTT
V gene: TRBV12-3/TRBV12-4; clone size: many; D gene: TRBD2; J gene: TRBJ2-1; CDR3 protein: CASSGTSGDNEQFF; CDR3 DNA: TGTGCCAGCAGTGGGACTAGCGGGGACAATGAGCAGTTCTTC
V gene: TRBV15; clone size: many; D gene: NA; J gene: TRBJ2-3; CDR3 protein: CATQERNTDTQYF; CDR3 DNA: TGTGCCACCCAGGAGAGGAACACAGATACGCAGTATTTT
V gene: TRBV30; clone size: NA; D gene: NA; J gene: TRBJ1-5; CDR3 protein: CAWSRQGGQPQHF; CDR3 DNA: TGTGCCTGGAGTAGGCAGGGAGGTCAGCCCCAGCATTTT
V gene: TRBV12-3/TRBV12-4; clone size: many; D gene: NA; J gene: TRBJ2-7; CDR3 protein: CASSFGPSYEQYF; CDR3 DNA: TGTGCCAGCAGTTTTGGGCCCTCCTACGAGCAGTACTTC
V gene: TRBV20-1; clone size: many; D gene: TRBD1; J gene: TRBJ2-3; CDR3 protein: CSAINRQGVDTQYF; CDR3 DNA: TGCAGTGCTATCAATAGACAGGGCGTAGATACGCAGTATTTT
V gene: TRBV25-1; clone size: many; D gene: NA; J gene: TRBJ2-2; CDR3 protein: CASRGHGTGELFF; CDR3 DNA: TGTGCCAGCAGGGGCCATGGGACCGGGGAGCTGTTTTTT
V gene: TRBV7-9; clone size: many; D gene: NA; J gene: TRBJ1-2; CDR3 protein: CASSLGAKGKNTF; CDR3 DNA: TGTGCCAGCAGTCTAGGGGCTAAAGGGAAAAACACCTTC
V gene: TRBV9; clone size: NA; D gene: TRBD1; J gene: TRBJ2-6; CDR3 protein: CASSVVGVGTGRSAGANVLTF; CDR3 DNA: TGTGCCAGCAGCGTAGTAGGAGTTGGGACAGGGCGGTCCGCTGGGGCCAACGTCCTGACTTTC
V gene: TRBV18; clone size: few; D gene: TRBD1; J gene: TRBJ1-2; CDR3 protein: CASSPSGRDRGLGYTF; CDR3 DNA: TGTGCCAGCTCACCTTCCGGGAGGGACAGGGGGCTTGGCTACACCTTC
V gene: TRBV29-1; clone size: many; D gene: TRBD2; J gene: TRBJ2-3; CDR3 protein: CSVERGGRSTQYF; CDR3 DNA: TGCAGCGTTGAACGGGGGGGGCGCAGTACGCAGTATTTT
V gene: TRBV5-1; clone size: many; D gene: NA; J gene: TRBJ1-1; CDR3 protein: CASSFRPPVMNTEAFF; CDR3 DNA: TGCGCCAGCAGCTTTCGGCCTCCGGTCATGAACACTGAAGCTTTCTTT
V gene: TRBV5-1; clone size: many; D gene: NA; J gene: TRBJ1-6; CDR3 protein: CASRFGDDNSPLHF; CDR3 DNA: TGCGCCAGCAGGTTTGGGGACGATAATTCACCCCTCCACTTT
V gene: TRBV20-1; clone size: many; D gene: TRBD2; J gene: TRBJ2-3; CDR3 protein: CSARGASGGTPKSDTQYF; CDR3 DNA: TGCAGTGCTAGAGGTGCTAGCGGGGGGACCCCTAAATCAGATACGCAGTATTTT
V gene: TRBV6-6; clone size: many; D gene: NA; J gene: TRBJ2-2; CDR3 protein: CASSYQTTGELFF; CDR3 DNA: TGTGCCAGCAGTTACCAGACCACCGGGGAGCTGTTTTTT
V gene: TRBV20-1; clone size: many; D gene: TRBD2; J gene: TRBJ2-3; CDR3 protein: CSARDTGELATDTQYF; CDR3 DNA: TGCAGTGCTAGAGATACGGGCGAACTAGCGACAGATACGCAGTATTTT
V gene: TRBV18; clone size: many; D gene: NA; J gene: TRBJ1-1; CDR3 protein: CASSPRGKNTEAFF; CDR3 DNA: TGTGCCAGCTCACCCAGGGGAAAGAACACTGAAGCTTTCTTT
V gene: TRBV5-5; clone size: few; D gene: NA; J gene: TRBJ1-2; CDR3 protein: CASSLLDSDYGYTF; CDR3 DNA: TGTGCCAGCAGCTTGCTCGACAGTGACTATGGCTACACCTTC
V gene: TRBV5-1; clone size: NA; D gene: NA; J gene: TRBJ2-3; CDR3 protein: CASSLAWGRVEDTQYF; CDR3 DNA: TGCGCCAGCAGCTTGGCCTGGGGGCGGGTAGAAGATACGCAGTATTTT
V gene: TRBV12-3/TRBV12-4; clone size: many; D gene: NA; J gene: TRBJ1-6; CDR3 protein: CASSPTGNYNSPLHF; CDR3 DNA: TGTGCCAGCAGCCCTACAGGGAACTATAATTCACCCCTCCACTTT
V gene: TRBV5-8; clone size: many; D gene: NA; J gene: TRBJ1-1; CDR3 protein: CASSLGSNTEAFF; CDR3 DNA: TGTGCCAGCAGCTTGGGGTCCAACACTGAAGCTTTCTTT
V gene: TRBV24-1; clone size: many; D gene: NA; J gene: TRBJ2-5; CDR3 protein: CATSDLKDSKKETQYF; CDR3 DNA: TGTGCCACCAGTGATTTGAAGGACAGTAAAAAAGAGACCCAGTACTTC
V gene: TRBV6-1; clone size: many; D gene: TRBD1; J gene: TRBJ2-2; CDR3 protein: CASSRTGADTGELFF; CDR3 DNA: TGTGCCAGCAGTCGGACAGGGGCGGACACCGGGGAGCTGTTTTTT
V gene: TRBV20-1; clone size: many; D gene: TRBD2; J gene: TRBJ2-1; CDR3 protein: CSAIGDLAEGNEQFF; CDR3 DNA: TGCAGTGCTATAGGTGATCTAGCGGAGGGCAATGAGCAGTTCTTC
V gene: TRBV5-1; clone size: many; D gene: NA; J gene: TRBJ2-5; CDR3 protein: CASSNEQLLAGTQYF; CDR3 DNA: TGCGCCAGCAGTAATGAACAGCTCTTGGCGGGGACCCAGTACTTC
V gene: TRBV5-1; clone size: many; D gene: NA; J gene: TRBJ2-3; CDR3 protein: CASSLDLDTQYF; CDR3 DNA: TGCGCCAGCAGCTTGGACTTAGATACGCAGTATTTT
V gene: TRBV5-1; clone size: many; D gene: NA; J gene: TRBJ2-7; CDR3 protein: CASSLDVYEQYF; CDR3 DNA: TGCGCCAGCAGCTTGGATGTCTACGAGCAGTACTTC
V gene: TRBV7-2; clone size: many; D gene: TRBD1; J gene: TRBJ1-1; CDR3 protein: CASVNRGPYIGAEAFF; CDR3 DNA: TGTGCCAGCGTTAACAGGGGGCCGTACATTGGCGCTGAAGCTTTCTTT
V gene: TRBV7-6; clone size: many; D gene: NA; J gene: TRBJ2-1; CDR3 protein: CASSLDKLNEQFF; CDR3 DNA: TGTGCCAGCAGCTTAGATAAGTTGAATGAGCAGTTCTTC
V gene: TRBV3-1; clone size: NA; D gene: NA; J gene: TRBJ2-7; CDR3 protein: CASSQDSGTGWEQYF; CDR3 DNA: TGTGCCAGCAGCCAAGATTCTGGGACCGGGTGGGAGCAGTACTTC
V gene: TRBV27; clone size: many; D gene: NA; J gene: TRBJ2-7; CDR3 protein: CASSPFPAAVRYEQYF; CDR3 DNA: TGTGCCAGCAGCCCTTTCCCCGCAGCAGTGAGGTACGAGCAGTACTTC
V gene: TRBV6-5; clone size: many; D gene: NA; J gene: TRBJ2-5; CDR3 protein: CASSYSQGFQETQYF; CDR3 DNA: TGTGCCAGCAGTTACTCGCAGGGGTTCCAAGAGACCCAGTACTTC